A selection of T cell receptor beta chains follows, all from one sample in a study of glioma-infiltrating T cells after dendritic cell vaccination. Clones were sequenced by immunoSEQ multiplex PCR, and TCRdb holds only the in-frame ones, with some missing. Altogether around 100,000 clones are present, about four fifths being singletons, with the ten largest covering 9.5% to 15%. The material sequenced was blood, taken before dendritic cell vaccination. These receptors all stem from a human donor with glioblastoma. CDR3s include the opening cysteine and the closing phenylalanine or tryptophan. A D gene is named only where the DNA matches it firmly.

j_call,d_call,v_call,cdr3_nt,cdr3_aa
TRBJ2-5,TRBD2,TRBV6-5,TGTGCCAGCAGTACCCTCAGCGGGGGGGGAGAGACCCAGTACTTC,CASSTLSGGGETQYF
TRBJ1-2,NA,TRBV4-3,TGCGCCAGCAGCCAAGATACCAGAGGTAACTATGGCTACACCTTC,CASSQDTRGNYGYTF
TRBJ2-7,TRBD2,TRBV6-6,TGTGCCAGCAGCTTTCTAGCGGGGGGATACGAGCAGTACTTC,CASSFLAGGYEQYF
TRBJ2-1,NA,TRBV5-6,TGTGCCAGCAGCTACCGGGACTCAACCTACAATGAGCAGTTCTTC,CASSYRDSTYNEQFF
TRBJ2-5,NA,TRBV6-1,TGTGCCAGCAGTGTAGTGGGCAGAGAGACCCAGTACTTC,CASSVVGRETQYF
TRBJ1-5,TRBD1,TRBV19,TGTGCCAGTAGCACTCCGACAGGGACCCCTCAGCCCCAGCATTTT,CASSTPTGTPQPQHF
TRBJ2-2,TRBD2,TRBV7-3,TGTGCCAGCAGCTCCCGTCGGGGAATTGGGGGGGTCGCGAACACCGGGGAGCTGTTTTTT,CASSSRRGIGGVANTGELFF
TRBJ2-4,TRBD2,TRBV7-2,TGTGCCAGCAGCTTAGAGAGTAGCGGGGTCCTACTAGCCAAAAACATTCAGTACTTC,CASSLESSGVLLAKNIQYF
TRBJ2-3,NA,TRBV7-9,TGTGCCAGCAGCTTAGTGGTAGGGGGGGCAGATACGCAGTATTTT,CASSLVVGGADTQYF
TRBJ1-5,NA,TRBV7-2,TGTGCCAGCAGCCCGACACCGACGGAAAACAATCAGCCCCAGCATTTT,CASSPTPTENNQPQHF
TRBJ2-1,TRBD2,TRBV18,TGTGCCAGCTCACCGGTGGGACTAGCGGGGGGGAGCTCCTACAATGAGCAGTTCTTC,CASSPVGLAGGSSYNEQFF
TRBJ1-3,NA,TRBV5-1,TGCGCCAGCAGCTTGGCCCTGGGGAGTGCTGGAAACACCATATATTTT,CASSLALGSAGNTIYF
TRBJ2-3,TRBD1,TRBV2,TGTGCCAGCAGTGAAGCCCTGCAGGACAGGGCAGGCGTCGATCAGTATTTT,CASSEALQDRAGVDQYF
TRBJ1-5,TRBD1,TRBV6-1,TGTGCCAGCTTTTCTATACAGGGGAATCAGCCCCAGCATTTT,CASFSIQGNQPQHF
TRBJ1-1,NA,TRBV11-2,TGTGCCAGCAGCTTACAGGGAGGGATCACTGAAGCTTTCTTT,CASSLQGGITEAFF
TRBJ2-1,NA,TRBV5-1,TGCGCCAGCAGCTTGGAAGCGGATTACAATGAGCAGTTCTTC,CASSLEADYNEQFF
TRBJ2-3,NA,TRBV19,TGTGCCAGTAGTATAGGGCGGGCCGGAGATACGCAGTATTTT,CASSIGRAGDTQYF
TRBJ1-2,TRBD1,TRBV7-8,TGTGCCAGCCAGGGGGGCGCTGGCTATGGCTACACCTTC,CASQGGAGYGYTF
TRBJ1-2,NA,TRBV4-2,TGTGCCAGCAGCCAAGATCTTGTACAGCTCTATGGCTACACCTTC,CASSQDLVQLYGYTF
TRBJ2-2,NA,TRBV2,TGTGCCAGCAGTGAAGCCCTCTGGGACACGACGCCTGAGAACACCGGGGAGCTGTTTTTT,CASSEALWDTTPENTGELFF
TRBJ1-2,NA,TRBV18,TGTGCCAGCTCAGAGACGGGGAAGGCTGGCTACACCTTC,CASSETGKAGYTF
TRBJ2-7,TRBD2,TRBV7-9,TGTGCCAGCAGCCTCGGTCTAGCGGGGAGCGAGCAGTACTTC,CASSLGLAGSEQYF
TRBJ1-1,TRBD1,TRBV7-9,TGTGCCAGCAGCTTAGTAGGCAGGGGGCTCACCCTGAACACTGAAGCTTTCTTT,CASSLVGRGLTLNTEAFF
TRBJ2-5,NA,TRBV5-8,TGTGCCAGCAGCTGGGAGGGGGGGCCGGAGACCCAGTACTTC,CASSWEGGPETQYF
TRBJ1-2,TRBD1,TRBV2,TGTGCCAGCAGACAGGGGTACTATGGCTACACCTTC,CASRQGYYGYTF
TRBJ2-3,NA,TRBV2,TGTGCCAGCAAAATATATCTCCTCACAGATACGCAGTATTTT,CASKIYLLTDTQYF
TRBJ2-7,NA,TRBV19,TGTGCCAGTAGTATAGGAGCCGCGTCTCGGGAGCAGTACTTC,CASSIGAASREQYF
TRBJ1-5,TRBD1,TRBV5-1,TGCGCCAGCAGCTCAGACCCCGGACAGGGGGACGGCAATCAGCCCCAGCATTTT,CASSSDPGQGDGNQPQHF
TRBJ2-7,NA,TRBV10-3,TGTGCCATCGCGGGCGAGAGCTCCTACGAGCAGTACTTC,CAIAGESSYEQYF
TRBJ1-3,NA,TRBV10-1,TGCGCCAGCGCCCAGGGGTTCTCTGGAAACACCATATATTTT,CASAQGFSGNTIYF
TRBJ1-1,TRBD1,TRBV18,TGTGCCAGCTCACCAAGAGGACAGGGGGCCACTGAAGCTTTCTTT,CASSPRGQGATEAFF
TRBJ2-1,TRBD2,TRBV5-6,TGTGCCAGCAGCTTGGGGCCTAGCGGGGGTCTCTACAATGAGCAGTTCTTC,CASSLGPSGGLYNEQFF
TRBJ1-5,NA,TRBV12-1,TGTGCCAGCAGCTTTCGGGGTGGCAATCAGCCCCAGCATTTT,CASSFRGGNQPQHF
TRBJ1-2,TRBD1,TRBV7-9,TGTGCCAGCAGCTTAGGGACAGGGGGTGGCTACACCTTC,CASSLGTGGGYTF
TRBJ1-1,TRBD1,TRBV4-1,TGCGCCAGCAGCCAAGTTTATGGGCACAGGGGGCCGAACACTGAAGCTTTCTTT,CASSQVYGHRGPNTEAFF
TRBJ2-2,TRBD2,TRBV6-4,TGTGCCAGCAGCTTGACTAGCGGGGGTAACACCGGGGAGCTGTTTTTT,CASSLTSGGNTGELFF
TRBJ2-7,TRBD2,TRBV7-2,TGTGCCAGCAGCGTACAAGCGGGGACTAGGGGCTACGAGCAGTACTTC,CASSVQAGTRGYEQYF